The 18 T cell receptor beta chains below come from one sample, sequenced in a study of blood T cell repertoires in COVID-19. The assay was immunoSEQ multiplex PCR, and TCRdb's table has in-frame clones only and misses some. The top ten hold approximately 15% of the sample, which has more than 90,000 clones, 91% seen once. Sequences were obtained from peripheral blood. The receptors were sampled from a man between 50 and 59 years old with acute or convalescent COVID-19.

The rearrangement uses TRBV19 and TRBJ1-1, with a weak D call TRBD1 (5 bases). This CDR3 spans 14 amino acids. V was cut by 3 bases and J by 3 bases, with 11 bases left in between. The V gene's germline CDR1 is LNHDA and CDR2 SQIVND (reference sequence). In nucleotides, the CDR3 is TGTGCCAGTAGTATCTGGGGGGGTTACACTGAAGCTTTCTTT. It encodes CASSIWGGYTEAFF.

The J gene is TRBJ1-2, the V gene TRBV27, with 9 positions matching TRBD1. The germline CDR1 and CDR2 sequences are MNHEY and SMNVEV (reference sequence). V gave up 4 bases and J gave up 4 bases; unmatched junction bases: 7. The CDR3 length is 15 residues. The CDR3 here is CASSYRGRLGYGYTF. The CDR3 nucleotides read TGTGCCAGCAGTTACAGGGGGCGATTGGGCTATGGCTACACCTTC.

V usage is TRBV5-6 and J usage is TRBJ1-2; D is ambiguous. The V gene's germline CDR1 is SGHDT and CDR2 YYEEEE. The CDR3 spans 14 residues. V lost 0 bases and J 4 bases, leaving 10 bases between the germline ends. CDR3 amino acids: CASSLERQLYGYTF. The CDR3 DNA sequence: TGTGCCAGCAGCTTGGAGCGGCAGCTCTATGGCTACACCTTC.

V usage is TRBV29-1 and J usage is TRBJ2-4, with a tentative D call TRBD1 (6 bases). Deletions cut 4 bases from V and 3 bases from J, with 10 bases between. Germline loops: CDR1 SQVTM, CDR2 ANQGSEA. This CDR3 has 13 amino acids. The CDR3 DNA follows: TGCAGCGTTGTCGTAGGGGGCAAAAACATTCAGTACTTC. Protein sequence: CSVVVGGKNIQYF.

J is TRBJ2-5 and V is TRBV11-2; 9 nucleotides match TRBD1. The CDR3 totals 16 residues. V gave up 4 bases and J gave up 5 bases; unmatched junction bases: 11. Germline V gene sequence: CDR1 SGHAT, CDR2 FQNNGV. CDR3 sequence: CASSSGGTGIRETQYF. DNA of the CDR3: TGTGCCAGCAGCTCCGGGGGGACAGGGATTAGGGAGACCCAGTACTTC.

The rearrangement uses TRBV29-1 and TRBJ2-7, with D perhaps matching TRBD1 (6 bases). The CDR3 has 17 amino acids. CDR1 and CDR2 from the germline V gene are SQVTM and ANQGSEA. Trimming cost V 6 bases and J 4 bases, with 28 bases left between them. CDR3: CSVHTRQVPSGLYEQYF. The DNA for the CDR3 is TGCAGCGTACACACAAGACAGGTTCCAAGTGGCCTTTACGAGCAGTACTTC.

This chain joins TRBV19 and TRBJ1-1; D unclear. The CDR3 is 13 residues long. V shed 10 bases and J shed 2 bases, with 14 bases lying between them. Germline V lookup: CDR1 LNHDA, CDR2 SQIVND (reference sequence). Here the CDR3 DNA reads TGTGCCACTTCTCTGGAGGCTAACACTGAAGCTTTCTTT. Translating gives CATSLEANTEAFF.

The V and J genes are TRBV3-1 (or the pseudogene TRBV3-2) and TRBJ2-3; 7 bases match TRBD1. Trimming at V came to 6 bases and at J to 6 bases, leaving 6 bases not matched to a gene. The CDR3 spans 13 residues. Germline values: CDR1 LGHDT, CDR2 YNNKEL (reference sequence). As DNA, the CDR3 is TGTGCCAGCAGGCAGGGGACAGCGGATACGCAGTATTTT. It codes for CASRQGTADTQYF.

This chain joins TRBV6-2 or TRBV6-3 and TRBJ1-1, with a possible D match to TRBD1 (6 bases). Trimming stripped 3 bases from V and 1 base from J, with 9 bases between. This CDR3 region has 14 residues. Germline-derived CDR1 and CDR2 are MNHEY and SVGEGT. The CDR3 is CASSYTGRNTEAFF. The CDR3 DNA follows: TGTGCCAGCAGTTATACAGGGAGGAACACTGAAGCTTTCTTT.

The chain carries TRBV11-2 and TRBJ2-4; D is possibly TRBD1 (5 bases). Germline V gives CDR1 SGHAT, CDR2 FQNNGV. CDR3 length: 15 amino acids. V was cut by 4 bases and J by 8 bases, with 18 bases left in between. The DNA for the CDR3 is TGTGCCAGCAGCTCACAACAGGTTCAGGGATACATTCAGTACTTC. This translates into CASSSQQVQGYIQYF.

The chain has TRBV18 and TRBJ2-2; 10 bases fit TRBD1. Germline V gene sequence: CDR1 KGHSH, CDR2 LQKENI. The CDR3 is made up of 16 amino acids. The V gene end was trimmed by 1 base and the J gene end by 6 bases; junction bases not matched to a gene: 5. CDR3 loop: CASSPQTGGGSGELFF. CDR3 bases: TGTGCCAGCTCACCACAGACAGGGGGCGGATCCGGGGAGCTGTTTTTT. The whole variable domain, remainder taken from reference TRBV18 and TRBJ2-2, is NAGVMQNPRHLVRRRGQEARLRCSPMKGHSHVYWYRQLPEEGLKFMVYLQKENIIDESGMPKERFSAEFPKEGPSILRIQQVVRGDSAAYFCASSPQTGGGSGELFFGEGSRLTVL.

The genes are TRBV29-1 and TRBJ2-7; D is unclear. The CDR3 consists of 15 residues. Per the germline V gene, CDR1 is SQVTM and CDR2 is ANQGSEA. V was clipped by 3 bases and J by 0 bases, with 15 bases between them. This CDR3 is CSVDYSKESSYEQYF. As DNA, the CDR3 is TGCAGCGTTGACTACAGCAAAGAGAGCTCCTACGAGCAGTACTTC.

As to this clone: Additional DNA sequences in this sample encode the identical CDR3. This chain uses TRBV6-5 with TRBJ1-3; 7 nucleotides agree with TRBD1. Trimming took 6 bases from V and 1 from J; bases not matched to a gene: 3. In germline, CDR1 is MNHEY, CDR2 SVGAGI. This CDR3 region has 14 residues. The CDR3 loop reads CASRRQGSGNTIYF. CDR3 DNA: TGTGCCAGCAGGCGACAGGGTTCTGGAAACACCATATATTTT.

This chain connects TRBV7-2 to TRBJ1-5; 9 positions agree with TRBD1. Germline V gene lookup returns CDR1 SGHTA and CDR2 FQGNSA. The V gene end was trimmed by 3 bases and the J gene end by 3 bases; junction bases not matched to a gene: 3. The CDR3 extends over 15 amino acids. CDR3 sequence reads: CASSFGQGNNQPQHF. In nucleotides, the CDR3 is TGTGCCAGCAGCTTCGGACAGGGGAACAATCAGCCCCAGCATTTT.

This clone occurred a few times. This chain uses TRBV19 with TRBJ1-4; possible D gene TRBD1, 6 bases. Germline CDR1 is LNHDA and CDR2 is SQIVND (reference sequence). This CDR3 has 13 amino acids. V was pared by 6 bases and J by 7 bases, with 12 bases between. Here the CDR3 reads CASSEGGSEKLFF. The DNA of the CDR3 is TGTGCCAGTAGCGAAGGGGGAAGTGAAAAACTGTTTTTT. The whole variable domain, remainder taken from reference TRBV19 and TRBJ1-4, is DGGITQSPKYLFRKEGQNVTLSCEQNLNHDAMYWYRQDPGQGLRLIYYSQIVNDFQKGDIAEGYSVSREKKESFPLTVTSAQKNPTAFYLCASSEGGSEKLFFGSGTQLSVL.

The rearrangement links TRBV4-3 to TRBJ1-6; TRBD1 matches at 7 bases. Germline CDR1 reads LGHNA; CDR2 reads YSLEER. V lost 0 bases to trimming and J lost 8 bases; unmatched junction nucleotides: 13. The CDR3 is made up of 18 amino acids. Here the CDR3 reads CASSQDWSSGTAYSPLHF. The CDR3 bases are TGCGCCAGCAGCCAAGACTGGTCATCCGGGACAGCTTATTCACCCCTCCACTTT.

The chain combines TRBV6-5 with TRBJ1-1; 8 bases agree with TRBD1. The V and J ends lost 4 bases and 6 bases, in that order; junction bases with no gene match: 10. This CDR3 has 15 residues. CDR1 MNHEY and CDR2 SVGAGI come from the germline V gene. The CDR3 sequence is CASSSQTGEKAEAFF. The CDR3 DNA is TGTGCCAGCAGTTCGCAGACAGGGGAGAAAGCTGAAGCTTTCTTT.

The genes are TRBV5-8 and TRBJ1-1; D may be TRBD1 (6 bases). The CDR3 totals 14 residues. Trimming took off 6 bases at V and 0 bases at J, with 12 bases between the two ends. CDR1 and CDR2 (germline): SGHTS, YDEGEE. The CDR3: CASTEDRLNTEAFF. The CDR3 coding sequence is TGTGCCAGCACCGAGGACAGATTGAACACTGAAGCTTTCTTT.